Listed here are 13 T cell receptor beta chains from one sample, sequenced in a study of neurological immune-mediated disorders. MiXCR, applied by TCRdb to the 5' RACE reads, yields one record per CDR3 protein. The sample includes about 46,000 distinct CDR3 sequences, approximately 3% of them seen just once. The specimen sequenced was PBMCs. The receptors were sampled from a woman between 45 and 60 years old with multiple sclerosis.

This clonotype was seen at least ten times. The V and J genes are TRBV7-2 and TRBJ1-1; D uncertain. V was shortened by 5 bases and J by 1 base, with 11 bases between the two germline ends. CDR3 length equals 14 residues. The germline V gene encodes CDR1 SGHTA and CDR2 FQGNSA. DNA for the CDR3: TGTGCCAGCAGCCCCAGACCCGGGAACACTGAAGCTTTCTTT. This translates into CASSPRPGNTEAFF.

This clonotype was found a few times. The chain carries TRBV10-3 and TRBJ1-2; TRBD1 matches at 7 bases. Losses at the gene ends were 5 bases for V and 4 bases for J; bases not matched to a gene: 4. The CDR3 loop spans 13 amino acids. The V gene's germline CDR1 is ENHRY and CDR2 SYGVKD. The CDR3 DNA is TGTGCCATCAGTCTGCGGGACAGCTATGGCTACACCTTC. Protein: CAISLRDSYGYTF.

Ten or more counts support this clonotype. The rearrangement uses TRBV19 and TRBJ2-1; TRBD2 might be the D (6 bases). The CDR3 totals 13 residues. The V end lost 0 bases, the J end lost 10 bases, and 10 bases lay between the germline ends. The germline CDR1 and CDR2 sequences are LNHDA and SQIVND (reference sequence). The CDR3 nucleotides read TGTGCCAGTAGTATAGAACTAGCTGGAGAGCAGTTCTTC. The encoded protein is CASSIELAGEQFF.

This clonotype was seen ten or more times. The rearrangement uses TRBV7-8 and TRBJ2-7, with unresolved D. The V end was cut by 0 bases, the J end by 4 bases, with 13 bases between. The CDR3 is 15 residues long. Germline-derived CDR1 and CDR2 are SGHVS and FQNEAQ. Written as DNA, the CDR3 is TGTGCCAGCAGCTTAGCTTCGGGCCTTGCGTACGAGCAGTACGTC. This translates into CASSLASGLAYEQYV.

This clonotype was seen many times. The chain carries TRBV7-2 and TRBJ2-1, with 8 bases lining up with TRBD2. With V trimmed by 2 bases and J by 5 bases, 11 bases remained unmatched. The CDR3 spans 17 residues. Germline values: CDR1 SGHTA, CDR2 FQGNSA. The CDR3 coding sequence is TGTGCCAGCAGCTTAAGACAATCCGGGAGGGCCCACAATGAGCAGTTCTTC. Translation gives CASSLRQSGRAHNEQFF.

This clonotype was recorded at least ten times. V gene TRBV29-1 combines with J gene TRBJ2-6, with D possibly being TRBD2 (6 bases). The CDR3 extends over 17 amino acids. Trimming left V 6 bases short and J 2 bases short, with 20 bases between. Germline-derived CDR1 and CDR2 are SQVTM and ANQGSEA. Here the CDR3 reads CSVGSWGVKAGANVLTF. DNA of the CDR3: TGCAGCGTGGGATCGTGGGGGGTAAAAGCTGGGGCCAACGTCCTGACTTTC.

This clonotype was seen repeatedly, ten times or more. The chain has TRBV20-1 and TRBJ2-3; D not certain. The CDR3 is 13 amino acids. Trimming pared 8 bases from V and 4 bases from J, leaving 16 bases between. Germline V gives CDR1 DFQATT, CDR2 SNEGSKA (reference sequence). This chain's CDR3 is CSPKVVVSDTQYF. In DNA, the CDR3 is TGCAGTCCGAAGGTAGTAGTCTCAGATACGCAGTATTTT.

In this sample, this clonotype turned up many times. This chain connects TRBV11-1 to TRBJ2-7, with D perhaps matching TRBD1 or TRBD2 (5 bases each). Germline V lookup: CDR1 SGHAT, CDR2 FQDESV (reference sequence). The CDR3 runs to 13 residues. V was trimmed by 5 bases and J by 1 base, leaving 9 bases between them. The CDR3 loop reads CASSLGVSYEQYV. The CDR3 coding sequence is TGTGCCAGCAGCCTGGGGGTGTCCTACGAGCAGTACGTC.

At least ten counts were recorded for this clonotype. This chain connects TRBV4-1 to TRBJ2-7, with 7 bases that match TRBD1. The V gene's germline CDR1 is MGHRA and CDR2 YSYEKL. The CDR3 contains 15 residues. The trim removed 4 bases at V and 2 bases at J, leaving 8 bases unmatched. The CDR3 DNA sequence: TGCGCCAGCAGCCCCCAACCGGGACAGACCTACGAGCAGTACTTC. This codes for CASSPQPGQTYEQYF.

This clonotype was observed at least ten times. Written as DNA, the CDR3 is TGTGCCAGCAGCCTGACAGGGGATGGAAACACCATATATTTT. Amino acid sequence: CASSLTGDGNTIYF. This chain connects TRBV4-2 to TRBJ1-3; 8 positions match TRBD1. This CDR3 is built from 14 residues. Germline V gene lookup returns CDR1 LGHNA and CDR2 YNFKEQ. The ends lost 4 bases at V and 3 bases at J; junction bases unmatched: 2.

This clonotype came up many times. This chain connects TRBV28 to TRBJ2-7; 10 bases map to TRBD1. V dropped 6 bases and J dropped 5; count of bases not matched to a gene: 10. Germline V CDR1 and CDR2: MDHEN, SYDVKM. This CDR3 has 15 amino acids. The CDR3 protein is CASRPRTGGINEQYF. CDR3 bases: TGTGCCAGCAGACCCCGGACAGGGGGTATCAACGAGCAGTACTTC.

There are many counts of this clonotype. DNA of the CDR3: TGCAGTGCTAGAGACCCTACACGTTATCAAGCTTTCTTT. Translated: CSARDPTRYQAFF. The chain couples TRBV20-1 to TRBJ1-1; no reliable D call. The CDR3 covers 13 residues. V was shortened by 0 bases and J by 9 bases, with 14 bases between the two germline ends. CDR1 is DFQATT, CDR2 SNEGSKA, per germline (reference sequence).

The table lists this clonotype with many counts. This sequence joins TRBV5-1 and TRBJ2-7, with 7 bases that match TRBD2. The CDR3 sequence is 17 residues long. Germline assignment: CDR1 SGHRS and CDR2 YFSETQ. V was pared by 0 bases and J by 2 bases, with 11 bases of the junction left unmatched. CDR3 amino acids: CASSLAVRPTSTYEQYF. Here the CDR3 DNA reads TGCGCCAGCAGCTTGGCCGTTCGACCGACTAGCACCTACGAGCAGTACTTC.